This entry is about one T cell receptor (beta chain). These data originate in a study of blood T cell repertoires in COVID-19. Looking at the study overall: Researchers got acute and convalescent COVID-19 samples from the United States, Italy and Spain. Nucleic acid was either cDNA or gDNA, and it came from T cells, B-cell-depleted T cells, or PBMCs.

V dropped 0 bases and J dropped 2; count of bases not matched to a gene: 1. This CDR3 contains 14 residues. Germline-derived CDR1 and CDR2 are SGDLS and YYNGEE. Original methodology: Counts of nucleated cells, estimated from reference gene primer amplification, were obtained. TCRdb's copy holds only in-frame clones and misses some; the assay was immunoSEQ multiplex PCR. For V, J and clone size, that table is used; D and trimming come from the DNA. The sample includes 200,000 to 300,000 clones, 86% of them seen just once. Source material: peripheral blood. This sequence originates from a man under 40 with active or convalescent COVID-19. V gene TRBV9 combines with J gene TRBJ2-7; 8 nucleotides agree with TRBD1. The CDR3 DNA is TGTGCCAGCAGCGTAGGACAGGGGACCTACGAGCAGTACTTC. Protein product: CASSVGQGTYEQYF.